Listed below are T cell receptor beta chains from one sample, sequenced in a study of cytomegalovirus exposure and HLA in healthy donors. The assay was immunoSEQ multiplex PCR, and TCRdb's table has in-frame clones only and misses some. Among 200,000 to 250,000 clones listed, 70% to 90% were seen once. Sample: PBMCs. The origin of the receptors is a woman between 18 and 29 years old in good health and CMV-seronegative. The CDR3 runs from the conserved cysteine through the conserved F or W. A D gene is named only where the DNA matches it firmly. Only part of the rows carry a size: once, few, many, or a class if the clone is expanded.

cdr3_aa: CASTPGGSTGELFF; cdr3_nt: TGTGCCAGCACCCCGGGCGGGAGCACCGGGGAGCTGTTTTTT; j_call: TRBJ2-2; d_call: TRBD2; v_call: TRBV27; clone_size: .
cdr3_aa: CASRLDSYEQYF; cdr3_nt: TGTGCCAGCAGACTAGACTCCTACGAGCAGTACTTC; j_call: TRBJ2-7; d_call: .; v_call: TRBV2; clone_size: .
cdr3_aa: CASSFGTGDGYTF; cdr3_nt: TGTGCCAGCAGTTTCGGGACAGGGGATGGCTACACCTTC; j_call: TRBJ1-2; d_call: TRBD1; v_call: TRBV28; clone_size: .
cdr3_aa: CASSTSTGELFF; cdr3_nt: TGTGCCAGTAGTACCAGCACCGGGGAGCTGTTTTTT; j_call: TRBJ2-2; d_call: .; v_call: TRBV19; clone_size: .
cdr3_aa: CASSVNDRSEQYF; cdr3_nt: TGTGCCAGCAGCGTTAACGACAGGTCCGAGCAGTACTTC; j_call: TRBJ2-7; d_call: .; v_call: TRBV7-6; clone_size: .
cdr3_aa: CAWTGGLGERGTGELFF; cdr3_nt: TGTGCCTGGACCGGCGGACTAGGTGAACGCGGCACCGGGGAGCTGTTTTTT; j_call: TRBJ2-2; d_call: TRBD2; v_call: TRBV30; clone_size: once
cdr3_aa: CASSPGRPRTHREKLFF; cdr3_nt: TGTGCCAGCAGTCCCGGGAGACCCCGCACTCATAGAGAAAAACTGTTTTTT; j_call: TRBJ1-4; d_call: .; v_call: TRBV27; clone_size: .
cdr3_aa: CASSQVGAGDGVYEQYF; cdr3_nt: TGTGCCAGCAGCCAAGTTGGAGCGGGAGATGGGGTCTACGAGCAGTACTTC; j_call: TRBJ2-7; d_call: TRBD2; v_call: TRBV4-2; clone_size: once
cdr3_aa: CSVDREETQYF; cdr3_nt: TGCAGCGTGGACAGGGAGGAGACCCAGTACTTC; j_call: TRBJ2-5; d_call: TRBD1; v_call: TRBV29-1; clone_size: .
cdr3_aa: CASTKTGTGDEGYTF; cdr3_nt: TGCGCCAGCACAAAAACCGGGACAGGGGATGAGGGCTACACCTTC; j_call: TRBJ1-2; d_call: TRBD1; v_call: TRBV4-3; clone_size: once
cdr3_aa: CASGPGGSYEQYF; cdr3_nt: TGCGCCAGCGGCCCGGGAGGCAGCTACGAGCAGTACTTC; j_call: TRBJ2-7; d_call: TRBD2; v_call: TRBV5-1; clone_size: once
cdr3_aa: CASSPTSRSGNEQYF; cdr3_nt: TGCGCCAGCAGCCCAACTAGCCGGTCGGGTAACGAGCAGTACTTC; j_call: TRBJ2-7; d_call: .; v_call: TRBV4-3; clone_size: .
cdr3_aa: CASSQGQGGYNEQFF; cdr3_nt: TGCGCCAGCAGCCAAGGCCAGGGAGGCTACAATGAGCAGTTCTTC; j_call: TRBJ2-1; d_call: .; v_call: TRBV4-3; clone_size: many
cdr3_aa: CSVLGQIDQPQHF; cdr3_nt: TGCAGCGTTCTGGGACAGATAGATCAGCCCCAGCATTTT; j_call: TRBJ1-5; d_call: TRBD1; v_call: TRBV29-1; clone_size: .
cdr3_aa: CASSRRVAGGPYEQYF; cdr3_nt: TGCGCCAGCAGCCGAAGAGTAGCGGGAGGGCCCTACGAGCAGTACTTC; j_call: TRBJ2-7; d_call: TRBD2; v_call: TRBV5-1; clone_size: .
cdr3_aa: CASTIGLAGATDTQYF; cdr3_nt: TGCGCCAGCACCATCGGACTAGCGGGAGCTACAGATACGCAGTATTTT; j_call: TRBJ2-3; d_call: TRBD2; v_call: TRBV4-1; clone_size: .
cdr3_aa: CASSRGLNTEAFF; cdr3_nt: TGTGCCAGCAGCCGCGGACTTAACACTGAAGCTTTCTTT; j_call: TRBJ1-1; d_call: .; v_call: TRBV5-8; clone_size: .
cdr3_aa: CASSPGQVGSYEQYF; cdr3_nt: TGTGCCAGCAGCCCGGGACAGGTAGGCTCCTACGAGCAGTACTTC; j_call: TRBJ2-7; d_call: TRBD1; v_call: TRBV7-9; clone_size: .
cdr3_aa: CASSQAWTGDDGYTF; cdr3_nt: TGCGCCAGCAGCCAAGCGTGGACAGGGGATGATGGCTACACCTTC; j_call: TRBJ1-2; d_call: TRBD1; v_call: TRBV4-1; clone_size: .
cdr3_aa: CASGAWRRIYF; cdr3_nt: TGTGCCAGCGGTGCGTGGCGGCGGATATATTTT; j_call: TRBJ1-3; d_call: .; v_call: TRBV28; clone_size: .
cdr3_aa: CASRRDRVSYEQYF; cdr3_nt: TGCGCCAGCAGGCGGGACAGGGTCTCCTACGAGCAGTACTTC; j_call: TRBJ2-7; d_call: TRBD1; v_call: TRBV5-1; clone_size: .
cdr3_aa: CASSSSGASGLYEQYF; cdr3_nt: TGTGCCAGCAGCTCCAGTGGGGCTAGCGGGTTATACGAGCAGTACTTC; j_call: TRBJ2-7; d_call: TRBD2; v_call: TRBV7-8; clone_size: .
cdr3_aa: CASSLRTSGRLNEQFF; cdr3_nt: TGCGCCAGCAGCCTTAGGACTAGCGGGAGACTCAATGAGCAGTTCTTC; j_call: TRBJ2-1; d_call: TRBD2; v_call: TRBV4-3; clone_size: few
cdr3_aa: CASSQEHLTRPSGRPSYEQYF; cdr3_nt: TGCGCCAGCAGCCAAGAACACCTTACACGGCCTAGCGGGAGGCCCTCCTACGAGCAGTACTTC; j_call: TRBJ2-7; d_call: TRBD2; v_call: TRBV4-1; clone_size: few
cdr3_aa: CASAQESGANVLTF; cdr3_nt: TGTGCCAGCGCACAGGAATCCGGGGCCAACGTCCTGACTTTC; j_call: TRBJ2-6; d_call: .; v_call: TRBV2; clone_size: .
cdr3_aa: CASSQISRTGPYEQYF; cdr3_nt: TGTGCCAGCAGCCAAATCTCCCGGACAGGCCCCTACGAGCAGTACTTC; j_call: TRBJ2-7; d_call: TRBD1; v_call: TRBV14; clone_size: .
cdr3_aa: CASTSGLASTDTQYF; cdr3_nt: TGTGCCAGCACCTCGGGACTAGCCTCCACAGATACGCAGTATTTT; j_call: TRBJ2-3; d_call: TRBD2; v_call: TRBV6-5; clone_size: .
cdr3_aa: CASSLDRADEQYF; cdr3_nt: TGTGCCAGCAGCTTAGACAGGGCAGACGAGCAGTACTTC; j_call: TRBJ2-7; d_call: TRBD1; v_call: TRBV7-3; clone_size: .
cdr3_aa: CASSSRSSGYEQYF; cdr3_nt: TGTGCCAGCAGCTCGAGATCAAGCGGGTACGAGCAGTACTTC; j_call: TRBJ2-7; d_call: .; v_call: TRBV7-8; clone_size: .
cdr3_aa: CASNLLIGGGTDTQYF; cdr3_nt: TGTGCCAGCAACCTATTGATCGGAGGCGGAACAGATACGCAGTATTTT; j_call: TRBJ2-3; d_call: .; v_call: TRBV27; clone_size: .
cdr3_aa: CASSYGSSGPQHF; cdr3_nt: TGTGCCAGCAGTTACGGGAGCAGTGGGCCCCAGCATTTT; j_call: TRBJ1-5; d_call: .; v_call: TRBV6-6; clone_size: .
cdr3_aa: CASSEGTWRERYEQYF; cdr3_nt: TGTGCCAGCAGTGAAGGAACTTGGCGGGAGAGGTACGAGCAGTACTTC; j_call: TRBJ2-7; d_call: TRBD2; v_call: TRBV2; clone_size: .
cdr3_aa: CASSLMGQGYEQYF; cdr3_nt: TGTGCCAGCAGCTTGATGGGACAGGGCTACGAGCAGTACTTC; j_call: TRBJ2-7; d_call: TRBD1; v_call: TRBV5-6; clone_size: once
cdr3_aa: CASRDIRGKGDYEQYF; cdr3_nt: TGTGCCAGCAGGGATATCCGGGGTAAGGGGGACTACGAGCAGTACTTC; j_call: TRBJ2-7; d_call: .; v_call: TRBV27; clone_size: .
cdr3_aa: CATSAAPYEQYF; cdr3_nt: TGTGCCACCTCAGCGGCACCCTACGAGCAGTACTTC; j_call: TRBJ2-7; d_call: .; v_call: TRBV10-3; clone_size: .
cdr3_aa: CAWSGSSGRANTGELFF; cdr3_nt: TGTGCCTGGAGCGGTTCTAGCGGACGCGCGAACACCGGGGAGCTGTTTTTT; j_call: TRBJ2-2; d_call: TRBD2; v_call: TRBV30; clone_size: .
cdr3_aa: CASSLSGGNEQFF; cdr3_nt: TGTGCCAGCAGTTTATCCGGAGGCAATGAGCAGTTCTTC; j_call: TRBJ2-1; d_call: .; v_call: TRBV28; clone_size: .
cdr3_aa: CASSPFSGANVLTF; cdr3_nt: TGTGCCAGCAGTCCCTTCTCTGGGGCCAACGTCCTGACTTTC; j_call: TRBJ2-6; d_call: .; v_call: TRBV27; clone_size: .
cdr3_aa: CASSVTQVNTEAFF; cdr3_nt: TGTGCCAGCAGCGTTACACAGGTGAACACTGAAGCTTTCTTT; j_call: TRBJ1-1; d_call: .; v_call: TRBV11-2; clone_size: .
cdr3_aa: CASSEGTGGANTGELFF; cdr3_nt: TGTGCCAGCAGTGAAGGGACAGGGGGCGCGAACACCGGGGAGCTGTTTTTT; j_call: TRBJ2-2; d_call: TRBD1; v_call: TRBV6-1; clone_size: .
cdr3_aa: CASTTSGQETQYF; cdr3_nt: TGTGCCAGCACAACTAGCGGTCAAGAGACCCAGTACTTC; j_call: TRBJ2-5; d_call: TRBD2; v_call: TRBV28; clone_size: .
cdr3_aa: CASRLAGGGTYNEQFF; cdr3_nt: TGCGCCAGCAGGCTAGCGGGAGGGGGGACCTACAATGAGCAGTTCTTC; j_call: TRBJ2-1; d_call: TRBD2; v_call: TRBV5-1; clone_size: .
cdr3_aa: CASGTGVTGELFF; cdr3_nt: TGTGCCAGCGGTACAGGGGTTACCGGGGAGCTGTTTTTT; j_call: TRBJ2-2; d_call: TRBD1; v_call: TRBV6-4; clone_size: .
cdr3_aa: CASSDSGLAGNEQFF; cdr3_nt: TGTGCCAGCAGTGACTCAGGACTAGCGGGAAATGAGCAGTTCTTC; j_call: TRBJ2-1; d_call: TRBD2; v_call: TRBV6-4; clone_size: .
cdr3_aa: CASKLAESYEQYF; cdr3_nt: TGTGCCAGCAAGTTAGCGGAGTCCTACGAGCAGTACTTC; j_call: TRBJ2-7; d_call: .; v_call: TRBV6-5; clone_size: few
cdr3_aa: CASSFGGGNSGANVLTF; cdr3_nt: TGTGCCAGTAGTTTCGGCGGCGGAAACTCTGGGGCCAACGTCCTGACTTTC; j_call: TRBJ2-6; d_call: .; v_call: TRBV19; clone_size: .
cdr3_aa: CSVEDRTSGYEQYF; cdr3_nt: TGCAGCGTTGAAGATCGTACTAGCGGCTACGAGCAGTACTTC; j_call: TRBJ2-7; d_call: TRBD2; v_call: TRBV29-1; clone_size: .
cdr3_aa: CASSPRIASAEQYF; cdr3_nt: TGTGCCAGTAGTCCTAGAATCGCCTCCGCCGAGCAGTACTTC; j_call: TRBJ2-7; d_call: .; v_call: TRBV19; clone_size: .
cdr3_aa: CASSLTGVGYNEQFF; cdr3_nt: TGTGCCAGCAGCTTAACAGGGGTTGGATACAATGAGCAGTTCTTC; j_call: TRBJ2-1; d_call: TRBD1; v_call: TRBV28; clone_size: once
cdr3_aa: CASSLSGGGELFF; cdr3_nt: TGTGCCAGCAGTTTATCGGGAGGGGGGGAGCTGTTTTTT; j_call: TRBJ2-2; d_call: TRBD2; v_call: TRBV27; clone_size: .
cdr3_aa: CASRTGTGGGYEQYF; cdr3_nt: TGTGCCAGTAGAACCGGGACAGGGGGCGGGTACGAGCAGTACTTC; j_call: TRBJ2-7; d_call: TRBD1; v_call: TRBV19; clone_size: few
cdr3_aa: CASSREGAGGNEQFF; cdr3_nt: TGTGCTAGCAGCCGAGAGGGGGCAGGGGGAAATGAGCAGTTCTTC; j_call: TRBJ2-1; d_call: TRBD1; v_call: TRBV7-7; clone_size: .
cdr3_aa: CASSYWDSRTDTQYF; cdr3_nt: TGTGCCAGCAGTTACTGGGACTCCCGGACAGATACGCAGTATTTT; j_call: TRBJ2-3; d_call: .; v_call: TRBV6-6; clone_size: .
cdr3_aa: CASSPRLAAGELFF; cdr3_nt: TGTGCCAGCAGCCCCCGACTAGCGGCCGGGGAGCTGTTTTTT; j_call: TRBJ2-2; d_call: TRBD2; v_call: TRBV11-1; clone_size: few
cdr3_aa: CSARPGEGYTF; cdr3_nt: TGCAGTGCTAGACCAGGGGAGGGCTACACCTTC; j_call: TRBJ1-2; d_call: .; v_call: TRBV20-1; clone_size: .